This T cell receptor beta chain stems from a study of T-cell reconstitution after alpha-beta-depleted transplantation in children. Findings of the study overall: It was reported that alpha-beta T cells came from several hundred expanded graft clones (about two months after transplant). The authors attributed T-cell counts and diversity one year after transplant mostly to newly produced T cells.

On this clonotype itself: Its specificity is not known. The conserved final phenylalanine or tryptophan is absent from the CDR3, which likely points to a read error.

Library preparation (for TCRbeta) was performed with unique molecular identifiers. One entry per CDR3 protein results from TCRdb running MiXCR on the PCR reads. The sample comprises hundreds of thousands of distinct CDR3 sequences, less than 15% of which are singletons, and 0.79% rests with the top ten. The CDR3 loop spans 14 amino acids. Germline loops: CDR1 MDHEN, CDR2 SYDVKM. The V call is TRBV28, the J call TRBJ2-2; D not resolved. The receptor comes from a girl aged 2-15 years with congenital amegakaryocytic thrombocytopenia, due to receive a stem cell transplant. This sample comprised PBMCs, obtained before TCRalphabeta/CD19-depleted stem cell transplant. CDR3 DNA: TGTGCCACCAGTTTCGGGCGCATCACCGGGGAGCTGTTTATT. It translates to CATSFGRITGELFI.